The clone carrying this T cell receptor beta chain was detected only a few times. Its antigen is currently unknown. This sample was included in a study of shared clonotypes between healthy human individuals. Notes on the study in general: A handful of donors had around 5% of their naive CD4 clonotypes in common.

Clones were read by immunoSEQ multiplex PCR, and TCRdb kept only the in-frame ones, dropping some. The table records 550,000 to 850,000 clones, 72% of them present only once. Germline-derived CDR1 and CDR2 are SGDLS and YYNGEE. CDR3 length equals 14 residues. Trimming at V came to 4 bases and at J to 6 bases, leaving 9 bases not matched to a gene. The origin of this receptor is a woman in her 30s in good health. What was sequenced was memory CD4+ T cells sorted from blood. The sample's subset: CD45RA-negative fraction. The chain combines TRBV9 with TRBJ2-7; 8 nucleotides line up with TRBD2. The CDR3 region is CASSPGLGNGEQYF. CDR3 bases: TGTGCCAGCAGCCCGGGACTAGGAAATGGCGAGCAGTACTTC. Based on the CDR3 plus reference TRBV9 and TRBJ2-7, the full variable domain is DSGVTQTPKHLITATGQRVTLRCSPRSGDLSVYWYQQSLDQGLQFLIQYYNGEERAKGNILERFSAQQFPDLHSELNLSSLELGDSALYFCASSPGLGNGEQYFGPGTRLTVT.